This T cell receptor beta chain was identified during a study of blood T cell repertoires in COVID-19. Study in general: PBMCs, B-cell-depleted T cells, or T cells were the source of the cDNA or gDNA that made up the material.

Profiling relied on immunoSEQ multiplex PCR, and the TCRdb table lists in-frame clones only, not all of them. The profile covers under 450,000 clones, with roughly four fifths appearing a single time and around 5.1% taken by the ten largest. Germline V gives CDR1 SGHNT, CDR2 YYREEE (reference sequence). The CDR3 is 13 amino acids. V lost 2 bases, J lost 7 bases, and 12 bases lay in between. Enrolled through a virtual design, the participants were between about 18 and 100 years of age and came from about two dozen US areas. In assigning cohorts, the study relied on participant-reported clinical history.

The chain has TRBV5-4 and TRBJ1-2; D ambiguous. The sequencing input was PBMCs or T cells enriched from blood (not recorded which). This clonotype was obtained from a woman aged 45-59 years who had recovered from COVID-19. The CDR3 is CASSFLRAGGYTF. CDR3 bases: TGTGCCAGCAGCTTCCTCCGGGCGGGTGGCTACACCTTC.